This TCR beta chain came from a study of blood T cells in healthy people across ages. Study-level results: Older age went with lower TCR beta diversity per million T cells, in a roughly linear way.

About this clonotype itself: Its antigen is still unknown.

With a J-beta primer mix and a sample-barcoded 5' primer, a second PCR ran about 6 to 11 cycles. In TCRdb, the 5' RACE reads were re-called with MiXCR into one record per CDR3 protein. There are about 1.5 million distinct CDR3 sequences in the sample; 40% to 45% occur only once, and over 3.5% lies in the top ten. Trimming took 3 bases from V and 6 from J; bases not matched to a gene: 4. CDR3 length: 14 residues. Looked up from germline, CDR1 is DFQATT and CDR2 is SNEGSKA (reference sequence). The V and J genes are TRBV20-1 and TRBJ1-5; TRBD1 matches at 11 bases. The clonotype comes from a woman under 30 in good health. Source material: blood. The CDR3, as DNA: TGCAGTGCTAGGCGGACAGGGGGCAGTCAGCCCCAGCATTTT. Residues: CSARRTGGSQPQHF.